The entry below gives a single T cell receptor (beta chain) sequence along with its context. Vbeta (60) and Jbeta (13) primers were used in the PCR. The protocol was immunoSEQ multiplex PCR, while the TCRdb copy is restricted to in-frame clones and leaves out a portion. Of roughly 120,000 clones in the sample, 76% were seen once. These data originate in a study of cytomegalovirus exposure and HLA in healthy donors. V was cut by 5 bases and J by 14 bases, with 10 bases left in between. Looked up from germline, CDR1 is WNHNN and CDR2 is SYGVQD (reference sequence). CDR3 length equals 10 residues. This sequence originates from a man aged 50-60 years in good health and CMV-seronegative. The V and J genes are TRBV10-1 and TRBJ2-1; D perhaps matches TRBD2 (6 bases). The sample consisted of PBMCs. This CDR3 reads CASSRLAKFF. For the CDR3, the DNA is TGCGCCAGCAGTCGTCTAGCGAAGTTCTTC.